Following are 25 T cell receptor beta chains from one sample sequenced in a study of read filtering for tumor transcriptome and immune sequencing. The library was built from roughly 400 ng RNA with molecular barcoded adaptors for alpha/delta and beta/gamma chains. TCRdb redid the calling of the reads with MiXCR, one entry per CDR3 protein. The sample carries about 63,000 distinct CDR3 sequences, roughly 14% recorded once. Source material: a population of CD138-negative cells sorted from bone marrow. These receptors originate from a donor at least 40 years old with multiple myeloma.

Note on this clonotype: A much larger clone is a single base away; this may be a read error. The CDR3 nucleotides read TGCGCCAGCAGCCAAGCCGCCGGGGAGCTGCTTTTT. Translation gives CASSQAAGELLF. The V call is TRBV4-1, the J call TRBJ2-2; D is perhaps TRBD2 (5 bases). The CDR3 is made up of 12 amino acids. Germline values: CDR1 MGHRA, CDR2 YSYEKL.

This clonotype has just a few counts. With a much larger clone just one base away, this may be a read error. The chain employs TRBV6-5 and TRBJ2-4; D may be TRBD1 or TRBD2 (6 bases each). Per the germline V gene, CDR1 is MNHEY and CDR2 is SVGAGI. Trimming cost V 0 bases and J 0 bases, with 30 bases left between them. The CDR3 extends over 23 amino acids. The CDR3 is CASSYSATIPGAPLNPAKNIQYF. The CDR3 DNA reads as TGTGCCAGCAGTTACTCTGCGACAATCCCGGGGGCGCCCCTTAACCCAGCCAAAAACATTCAGTACTTC.

This clonotype has ten or more counts. The chain has TRBV4-1 and TRBJ2-3; D is unclear. Germline assignment: CDR1 MGHRA and CDR2 YSYEKL. CDR3 length: 14 amino acids. The V end lost 6 bases, the J end lost 0 bases, and 10 bases lay between the germline ends. The CDR3 loop is CASREYVSTDTQYF. The CDR3 nucleotides are TGCGCCAGCAGGGAGTACGTAAGCACAGATACGCAGTATTTT.

V usage is TRBV12-3 or TRBV12-4 and J usage is TRBJ2-7; TRBD2 matches 11 bases. The CDR3 loop spans 13 amino acids. J lost 8 bases, V lost 6 bases, and 6 bases had no gene match. CDR3 region: CASSQGLAAQQYF. In nucleotides, the CDR3 is TGTGCCAGCAGCCAGGGACTAGCGGCCCAGCAGTACTTC.

As concerns this clonotype: One base away lies a much larger clone, so this may be a sequencing read error. V and J are TRBV7-9 and TRBJ1-1; D remains ambiguous. Germline V gene lookup returns CDR1 SEHNR and CDR2 FQNEAQ (reference sequence). The length of the CDR3 is 13 residues. Here the CDR3 reads CASSFTTNTVAFF. In nucleotides, the CDR3 is TGTGCCAGCAGCTTCACCACGAACACTGTAGCTTTCTTT. The whole variable domain, filled in from reference TRBV7-9 and TRBJ1-1, reads DTGVSQNPRHKITKRGQNVTFRCDPISEHNRLYWYRQTLGQGPEFLTYFQNEAQLEKSRLLSDRFSAERPKGSFSTLEIQRTEQGDSAMYLCASSFTTNTVAFFGQGTRLTVV.

This clonotype was seen many times. CDR3 region: CSVNPGQGIKQYF. The DNA for the CDR3 is TGCAGCGTTAACCCGGGACAGGGAATTAAGCAGTACTTC. The chain is built from TRBV29-1 and TRBJ2-7; 9 nucleotides match TRBD1. After removal of 5 bases from V and 8 bases from J, the junction contained 10 bases not matched to a gene. Germline loops: CDR1 SQVTM, CDR2 ANQGSEA. The CDR3 spans 13 residues.

This clonotype appeared many times. The V call is TRBV20-1, the J call TRBJ2-3; D gene uncertain. This CDR3 is built from 14 residues. Trimming stripped 3 bases from V and 5 bases from J, with 15 bases between. Germline CDR1 is DFQATT and CDR2 is SNEGSKA (reference sequence). The DNA for the CDR3 is TGCAGTGCTAGCTCCCCTGTAGGCCGAGATACGCAGTATTTT. Translated: CSASSPVGRDTQYF.

This clonotype occurred many times. The rearrangement links TRBV29-1 to TRBJ2-6; D may be TRBD1 (7 bases). The CDR3 length is 14 residues. The germline V gene has CDR1 SQVTM and CDR2 ANQGSEA. V lost 6 bases and J lost 4, with 13 bases in between. The CDR3 region has the DNA TGCAGCGTCGGAGGGGGCGGCGGGGCCAACGTCCTGACTTTC. The encoded protein is CSVGGGGGANVLTF.

This clonotype was seen many times. V and J are TRBV10-3 and TRBJ1-1, with D maybe TRBD1 (5 bases). The CDR3 has 11 amino acids. The germline V gene encodes CDR1 ENHRY and CDR2 SYGVKD. The V end was cut by 8 bases, the J end by 8 bases, with 12 bases between. CDR3 DNA: TGTGCCATCCATGCAGGGTTGGAAGCTTTCTTT. Encoded protein: CAIHAGLEAFF.

This clonotype was seen at least ten times. The genes are TRBV9 and TRBJ2-7; 9 nucleotides line up with TRBD1. V lost 3 bases and J lost 0; bases outside the gene matches: 4. The CDR3 totals 15 residues. Per the germline V gene, CDR1 is SGDLS and CDR2 is YYNGEE. This CDR3 reads CASSGGQGTSYEQYF. The CDR3 nucleotides read TGTGCCAGCAGCGGCGGACAGGGGACCTCCTACGAGCAGTACTTC.

There are many counts of this clonotype. The chain combines TRBV6-5 with TRBJ2-1; 8 bases match TRBD2. V was pared by 2 bases and J by 5 bases, with 11 bases of the junction left unmatched. Germline CDR1 reads MNHEY; CDR2 reads SVGAGI. The CDR3 totals 17 residues. In DNA, the CDR3 is TGTGCCAGCAGTTACGACGCCGGGACTAGGGCCAACAATGAGCAGTTCTTC. Translated: CASSYDAGTRANNEQFF.

This clonotype has just a few counts. Here the CDR3 reads CASSLGAVKQFF. CDR3 nucleotide sequence: TGTGCCAGCAGTTTGGGGGCCGTGAAGCAGTTCTTC. This chain connects TRBV12-3 or TRBV12-4 to TRBJ2-1; D may be TRBD1 (6 bases). The CDR3 loop spans 12 amino acids. V lost 3 bases and J lost 11, with 11 bases in between.

In this sample, this clonotype turned up many times. The chain employs TRBV27 and TRBJ1-1; D unresolved. V was shortened by 5 bases and J by 3 bases, with 10 bases between the two germline ends. The CDR3 runs to 13 residues. Germline CDR1 is MNHEY and CDR2 is SMNVEV (reference sequence). This chain's CDR3 is CASSHTWDTEAFF. Written as DNA, the CDR3 is TGTGCCAGCAGTCATACTTGGGACACTGAAGCTTTCTTT.

This clonotype was recorded once. One end of the junction does not line up with germline, which may come from a read error. The CDR3 reads CAGSTSGRAYNEQFF. The CDR3 DNA is TGTGCCGGCAGTACTAGCGGCCGAGCCTACAATGAGCAGTTCTTC. The chain joins TRBV28 to TRBJ2-1, with 8 positions matching TRBD2. The germline V gene has CDR1 MDHEN and CDR2 SYDVKM. The CDR3 is made up of 15 amino acids.

Ten or more counts support this clonotype. One end of the junction varies from germline; a read error may be responsible. The rearrangement joins TRBV10-3 to TRBJ2-1, with 8 bases identical to TRBD2. Germline V gives CDR1 ENHRY, CDR2 SYGVKD. CDR3 length: 15 amino acids. The CDR3 nucleotides are TGTGCCATCAGTGACAGCGGGAGTTCCTACAATGAGCAGCTCTTC. Translating gives CAISDSGSSYNEQLF.

In regard to this clonotype: One base away lies a much larger clone, so this may be a sequencing read error. The chain joins TRBV9 to TRBJ2-5; TRBD2 aligns across 9 bases. The germline V gene has CDR1 SGDLS and CDR2 YYNGEE. The CDR3 extends over 16 amino acids. CDR3 protein: CASSVGAGGRAETKYF. In nucleotides, the CDR3 is TGTGCCAGCAGCGTAGGAGCGGGAGGACGGGCGGAGACCAAGTACTTC.

This chain links TRBV20-1 with TRBJ2-7, with a possible D match to TRBD1 (6 bases). The V gene lost 4 bases and the J gene lost 4 bases, with 17 bases spanning the gap. The germline gives CDR1 DFQATT, CDR2 SNEGSKA (reference sequence). This CDR3 contains 14 residues. The CDR3 loop reads CSAMEVGTHYEQYF. The CDR3 DNA sequence: TGCAGTGCTATGGAGGTCGGGACACATTACGAGCAGTACTTC.

Notes on this clonotype: A much larger clone lies one base from this, so it may be a read error. The chain recombines TRBV18 with TRBJ2-7, with a tentative D call TRBD2 (6 bases). The CDR3 extends over 12 amino acids. The V gene's germline CDR1 is KGHSH and CDR2 LQKENI. V lost 3 bases to trimming and J lost 6 bases, with 9 bases between them. CDR3 nucleotide sequence: TGTGCCAGCTCACCCGGGACTCGCGAGCAGTACTTC. This encodes CASSPGTREQYF. The whole variable domain, filled in from reference TRBV18 and TRBJ2-7, reads NAGVMQNPRHLVRRRGQEARLRCSPMKGHSHVYWYRQLPEEGLKFMVYLQKENIIDESGMPKERFSAEFPKEGPSILRIQQVVRGDSAAYFCASSPGTREQYFGPGTRLTVT.

The table lists this clonotype with many counts. V is TRBV2 and J is TRBJ2-5; 9 bases align to TRBD2. The germline CDR1 and CDR2 sequences are SNHLY and FYNNEI. This CDR3 is 14 amino acids long. Trimming cost V 5 bases and J 5 bases; bases outside gene matches: 6. DNA for the CDR3: TGTGCCAGCAGTTGGGCGACTAGCGGCGAGACCCAGTACTTC. This sequence encodes CASSWATSGETQYF.

This clonotype has a count of ten or more. The rearrangement joins TRBV6-6 to TRBJ2-5; possible D gene TRBD1, 5 bases. The CDR3 length is 13 residues. The V gene's germline CDR1 is MNHNY and CDR2 SVGAGI (reference sequence). V dropped 2 bases and J dropped 7 bases, with 11 bases sitting between them. CDR3 in DNA: TGTGCCAGCAGTTACGACAGTTTGGGGACCCAGTACTTC. Protein: CASSYDSLGTQYF.

This clonotype was seen at least ten times. The J gene is TRBJ2-1, the V gene TRBV7-3; 9 bases map to TRBD2. Germline V lookup: CDR1 SGHTA, CDR2 FQGTGA. This CDR3 spans 15 amino acids. After removal of 5 bases from V and 7 bases from J, the junction contained 9 bases not matched to a gene. The CDR3 loop reads CASSPHSGSGNEQFF. In DNA, the CDR3 is TGTGCCAGCAGCCCCCATAGCGGGAGCGGTAATGAGCAGTTCTTC.

On this clonotype itself: This may come from a read error, since a much larger clone is one base off. The chain couples TRBV12-3 or TRBV12-4 to TRBJ2-2; no reliable D call. V was pared by 7 bases and J by 4 bases, with 10 bases between. The length of the CDR3 is 13 residues. The CDR3 DNA reads as TGTGCCAGCATAGTTCGGAGCACCGGGGAGCTGTTTTTT. This codes for CASIVRSTGELFF.

This clonotype was detected only a few times. The chain carries TRBV28 and TRBJ2-1, with D possibly matching TRBD2 (6 bases). This CDR3 has 13 residues. Trimming left V 4 bases short and J 7 bases short, with 11 bases between. Germline-derived CDR1 and CDR2 are MDHEN and SYDVKM. The chain's CDR3 is CASSSGERNEQFF. Written as DNA, the CDR3 is TGTGCCAGCAGTTCGGGAGAGCGTAATGAGCAGTTCTTC.

This clonotype came up a few times. This rearrangement joins TRBV7-9 to TRBJ2-7, with D uncertain. CDR1 is SEHNR and CDR2 is FQNEAQ in the germline V gene (reference sequence). This CDR3 spans 13 amino acids. V gave up 5 bases and J gave up 0 bases, with 8 bases separating them. CDR3 sequence (DNA): TGTGCCAGCAGCCTCCCTTACTCCTACGAGCAGTACTTC. This translates into CASSLPYSYEQYF. Full variable domain (outside the CDR3, taken from reference TRBV7-9 and TRBJ2-7): DTGVSQNPRHKITKRGQNVTFRCDPISEHNRLYWYRQTLGQGPEFLTYFQNEAQLEKSRLLSDRFSAERPKGSFSTLEIQRTEQGDSAMYLCASSLPYSYEQYFGPGTRLTVT.

This rearrangement joins TRBV5-6 to TRBJ2-5; 9 nucleotides agree with TRBD2. The CDR3 sequence is 17 residues long. Looked up from germline, CDR1 is SGHDT and CDR2 is YYEEEE. Trimming took 0 bases from V and 9 from J; bases not matched to a gene: 15. In nucleotides, the CDR3 is TGTGCCAGCAGCTTGGGGTGGAGTAGCGGGAGAGTTTACGCCCAGTACTTC. Its translation is CASSLGWSSGRVYAQYF.